Listed here are 22 T cell receptor beta chains from one sample, sequenced in a study of metastatic and nonmetastatic thyroid tumors. The entire patient cohort was treatment-naive prior to thyroid surgery. With MiXCR, TCRdb reprocessed the PCR reads. The sample lists 20,000 to 25,000 clones; 15% to 17% were seen once. Input material: blood. These receptors all come from a female donor with papillary thyroid cancer or a benign thyroid nodule (not recorded which). Some clones in this sample may be carry-over from other donors' samples.

This clone was detected ten times or more. The gene calls are TRBV18 and TRBJ2-7, with TRBD1 matching 11 bases. Unmatched junction bases numbered 3, after V lost 3 bases and J lost 5 bases. The germline CDR1 and CDR2 sequences are KGHSH and LQKENI. The CDR3 has 14 amino acids. The CDR3 sequence: CASSPWTGGDEQYF. As DNA, the CDR3 is TGTGCCAGCTCACCTTGGACAGGGGGCGACGAGCAGTACTTC.

This clone was counted at least ten times. This chain links TRBV20-1 with TRBJ2-1, with no clear D. The germline V gene has CDR1 DFQATT and CDR2 SNEGSKA (reference sequence). V was pared by 5 bases and J by 3 bases, with 11 bases between. The CDR3 is 13 residues long. The CDR3, as DNA: TGCAGTGCTCCACGACCTAACTACAATGAGCAGTTCTTC. This encodes CSAPRPNYNEQFF.

This clone has more than one count but fewer than ten. This chain joins TRBV6-1 and TRBJ1-6; tentatively, D is TRBD1 (5 bases). The CDR3 loop spans 17 amino acids. Germline CDR1 reads MNHNS; CDR2 reads SASEGT. V was pared by 2 bases and J by 8 bases, with 19 bases between. CDR3 residues: CASSERGGRWLDSPLHF. CDR3 DNA: TGTGCCAGCAGTGAAAGGGGCGGGCGTTGGCTGGATTCACCCCTCCACTTT.

This clone was detected ten times or more. V and J are TRBV10-3 and TRBJ2-7; 10 bases map to TRBD1. Germline CDR1 and CDR2: ENHRY and SYGVKD. This CDR3 spans 14 amino acids. V was pared by 3 bases and J by 6 bases, with 5 bases of the junction left unmatched. The CDR3 sequence: CAISESGTGVEQYF. CDR3 bases: TGTGCCATCAGTGAATCGGGGACAGGGGTCGAGCAGTACTTC.

This clone was seen ten or more times. V gene TRBV24-1 combines with J gene TRBJ2-1; D not resolved. The CDR3 runs 16 residues. Trimming stripped 2 bases from V and 2 bases from J, with 12 bases between. Germline CDR1 KGHDR, CDR2 SFDVKD. CDR3 amino acids: CATSDSSSAAYNEQFF. DNA for the CDR3: TGTGCCACCAGTGATTCTTCCAGCGCCGCCTACAATGAGCAGTTCTTC.

This clone was counted a few times. The V and J genes are TRBV27 and TRBJ2-7, with D perhaps matching TRBD2 (7 bases). The CDR3 consists of 14 residues. V gave up 5 bases and J gave up 6 bases, with 17 bases separating them. CDR1 is MNHEY and CDR2 is SMNVEV in the germline V gene (reference sequence). DNA for the CDR3: TGTGCCAGCAGTCCGGGACAAGGGGGGGGCGAGCAGTACTTC. Translated, it gives CASSPGQGGGEQYF.

At least ten counts were recorded for this clone. CDR3 in amino acids: CASSRDSGSYEQYF. The DNA of the CDR3 is TGTGCCAGCAGCCGGGACTCTGGCTCCTACGAGCAGTACTTC. The chain recombines TRBV7-9 with TRBJ2-7, with D maybe TRBD2 (6 bases). The V end was cut by 5 bases, the J end by 0 bases, with 11 bases between. Germline CDR1 and CDR2: SEHNR and FQNEAQ (reference sequence). There are 14 residues in the CDR3.

This clone occurred many times. The gene calls are TRBV4-1 and TRBJ2-1; TRBD2 matches at 12 bases. Germline loops: CDR1 MGHRA, CDR2 YSYEKL. The CDR3 consists of 21 residues. Trimming cost V 3 bases and J 0 bases; bases outside gene matches: 15. Here the CDR3 reads CASSHVFVGTSGSSSYNEQFF. CDR3 DNA sequence: TGCGCCAGCAGCCACGTGTTTGTAGGGACTAGCGGGTCAAGCTCCTACAATGAGCAGTTCTTC.

This clone was found many times. The chain links TRBV20-1 to TRBJ2-2; D unresolved. The length of the CDR3 is 14 residues. Trimming pared 0 bases from V and 3 bases from J, leaving 8 bases between. Germline V gene lookup returns CDR1 DFQATT and CDR2 SNEGSKA (reference sequence). The CDR3 reads CSARDPRHTGELFF. The CDR3 DNA follows: TGCAGTGCTAGAGATCCCCGTCACACCGGGGAGCTGTTTTTT.

This rearrangement joins TRBV7-2 to TRBJ2-7; 10 bases agree with TRBD1. Per germline, CDR1 SGHTA and CDR2 FQGNSA. The ends lost 5 bases at V and 3 bases at J; junction bases unmatched: 4. This CDR3 comprises 14 residues. As DNA, the CDR3 is TGTGCCAGCAGCCCACGGGACAGGGGCTACGAGCAGTACTTC. This encodes CASSPRDRGYEQYF. Combining the CDR3 with reference TRBV7-2 and TRBJ2-7 gives the whole variable domain GAGVSQSPSNKVTEKGKDVELRCDPISGHTALYWYRQSLGQGLEFLIYFQGNSAPDKSGLPSDRFSAERTGGSVSTLTIQRTQQEDSAVYLCASSPRDRGYEQYFGPGTRLTVT.

This clone was seen many times. This rearrangement joins TRBV5-5 to TRBJ1-6; D remains ambiguous. V lost 2 bases, J lost 7 bases, and 13 bases lay in between. The germline CDR1 and CDR2 sequences are SGHKS and YYEKEE (reference sequence). This CDR3 region has 15 residues. CDR3 nucleotide sequence: TGTGCCAGCAGCTTCGCTCGGTCAGACAATTCACCCCTCCACTTT. Encoded protein: CASSFARSDNSPLHF.

In its sample, this clone was seen many times. The J gene is TRBJ1-5, the V gene TRBV30; D call uncertain. CDR1 GTSNPN and CDR2 SVGIG come from the germline V gene (reference sequence). CDR3 size: 12 residues. Trimming stripped 1 base from V and 7 bases from J, with 8 bases between. The CDR3 region is CAWSGLGQPQHF. CDR3 DNA: TGTGCCTGGAGTGGGCTGGGGCAGCCCCAGCATTTT.

This clone was seen many times. A much larger clone differs from this one at a single base, so this may be a read error. The V and J genes are TRBV12-3 or TRBV12-4 and TRBJ2-5; 10 positions agree with TRBD2. This CDR3 spans 16 amino acids. DNA for the CDR3: TGTGTCAGCAGTTCAGGGGAGGCGAGCGGGAGGGCGACCCAGTACTTC. It translates to CVSSSGEASGRATQYF.

This clone counts as medium-sized. The chain couples TRBV12-3 or TRBV12-4 to TRBJ2-7; D remains unclear. The CDR3 sequence is 13 residues long. V was shortened by 6 bases and J by 4 bases, with 13 bases between the two germline ends. The CDR3 DNA reads TGTGCCAGCAGACCCTCGGACGGTTACGAGCAGTACTTC. As protein: CASRPSDGYEQYF.

This clone was detected many times. The chain recombines TRBV14 with TRBJ2-3; 8 positions agree with TRBD1. Per germline, CDR1 SGHDN and CDR2 FVKESK. The V segment lost 1 base and the J segment 0 bases; nucleotides outside the gene matches: 3. There are 16 residues in the CDR3. For the CDR3, the DNA is TGTGCCAGCAGCCAAGGGACAGGGCTAAGCACAGATACGCAGTATTTT. Translated: CASSQGTGLSTDTQYF.

This clone was detected ten times or more. J is TRBJ2-1 and V is TRBV10-3; either TRBD1 or TRBD2 may supply D (6 bases each). Trimming stripped 4 bases from V and 8 bases from J, with 12 bases between. CDR3 length: 13 residues. Germline V gives CDR1 ENHRY, CDR2 SYGVKD. The CDR3: CAISGGADYEQFF. DNA for the CDR3: TGTGCCATCAGTGGGGGGGCCGACTATGAGCAGTTCTTC.

By proportion, this clone is medium-sized. The CDR3 loop is CASSQEEKLNTEAFF. The CDR3 nucleotides are TGCGCCAGCAGCCAAGAAGAGAAATTGAACACTGAAGCTTTCTTT. The gene calls are TRBV4-1 and TRBJ1-1; D unclear. The V gene lost 0 bases and the J gene lost 0 bases, with 8 bases spanning the gap. This CDR3 has 15 amino acids. CDR1 is MGHRA, CDR2 YSYEKL, per germline.

Ten or more counts support this clone. The CDR3 DNA follows: TGTGCCAGCAGCCTTGGAGGGGGGGACTACTATGGCTACACCTTC. Protein sequence: CASSLGGGDYYGYTF. The V and J genes are TRBV6-1 and TRBJ1-2, with D maybe TRBD1 (6 bases). CDR3 length: 15 amino acids. The V gene lost 6 bases and the J gene lost 3 bases, with 17 bases spanning the gap. The germline V gene encodes CDR1 MNHNS and CDR2 SASEGT.

This clone has at least ten counts. J is TRBJ2-7 and V is TRBV24-1; perhaps D is TRBD1 or TRBD2 (6 bases each). Germline V CDR1 and CDR2: KGHDR, SFDVKD. With 5 bases removed from V and 7 bases from J, the gap between germline ends came to 14 bases. This CDR3 comprises 13 residues. CDR3 in DNA: TGTGCCACCAGTGTCGGGGGCCTTGGGGAGCAGTACTTC. It translates to CATSVGGLGEQYF.

This clone has a count of ten or more. The chain joins TRBV6-1 to TRBJ1-6, with D possibly TRBD1 on 5 matching bases. Germline V CDR1 and CDR2: MNHNS, SASEGT. This CDR3 is built from 14 residues. The V and J ends lost 3 bases and 8 bases respectively, with 11 bases between them. Here the CDR3 DNA reads TGTGCCAGCAGTGACGGGGGTAATGATTCACCCCTCCACTTT. It yields the protein CASSDGGNDSPLHF.

This clone was detected ten times or more. This may stem from a read error, because a much larger clone lies one nucleotide away. The same CDR3 arises from other DNA sequences in this sample as well. V is TRBV20-1 and J is TRBJ1-5, with D possibly being TRBD1 (6 bases). The CDR3 is 16 residues long. Germline CDR1 DFQATT, CDR2 SNEGSKA (reference sequence). V was trimmed by 0 bases and J by 4 bases, leaving 16 bases between them. CDR3 sequence (DNA): TGCAGTGCTAGAGACCCTCGGCAGGGGCAAAATCAGCCCCAGCATTTT. This gives the protein CSARDPRQGQNQPQHF.

The chain is built from TRBV20-1 and TRBJ1-2, with unresolved D. In germline, CDR1 is DFQATT, CDR2 SNEGSKA (reference sequence). The V end was cut by 3 bases, the J end by 4 bases, with 12 bases between. The CDR3 is 13 residues long. DNA of the CDR3: TGCAGTGCTAGCGGCTCGGAGTTCTATGGCTACACCTTC. Translating gives CSASGSEFYGYTF.